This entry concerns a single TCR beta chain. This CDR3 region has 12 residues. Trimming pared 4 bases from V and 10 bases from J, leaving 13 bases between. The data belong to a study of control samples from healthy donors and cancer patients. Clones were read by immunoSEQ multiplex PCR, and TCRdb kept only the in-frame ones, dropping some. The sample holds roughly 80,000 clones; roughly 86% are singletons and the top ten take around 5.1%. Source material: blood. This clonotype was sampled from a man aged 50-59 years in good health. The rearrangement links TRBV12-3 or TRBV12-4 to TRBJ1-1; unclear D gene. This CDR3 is CASSWSGRSAFF. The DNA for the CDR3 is TGTGCCAGCAGTTGGTCGGGCCGTTCAGCTTTCTTT.